This TCR beta chain originates from a study of blood T cell repertoires in COVID-19. Ages ranged from about 18 to 89 years, with residence in fewer than 25 US areas. Participants' reported clinical history set cohort assignment. Clones were read by immunoSEQ multiplex PCR, and TCRdb kept only the in-frame ones, dropping some. The table has hundreds of thousands of clones, approximately 89% seen once. Details on this clone: The same CDR3 also results from other DNA sequences found in this sample.

Trimming took off 2 bases at V and 1 base at J, with 5 bases between the two ends. CDR3 length equals 13 residues. Germline loops: CDR1 MNHEY, CDR2 SMNVEV (reference sequence). V is TRBV27 and J is TRBJ1-1; D uncertain. The sequence came from a woman in her 30s with acute COVID-19. Sequencing used PBMCs or T cells enriched from blood (not recorded which). The CDR3 spells CASSLAANTEAFF. The CDR3, as DNA: TGTGCCAGCAGTTTAGCGGCGAACACTGAAGCTTTCTTT.